This T cell receptor (beta chain) came from a study of blood T cell repertoires in COVID-19. Background on the study: Acute and convalescent COVID-19 specimens originated in the United States, Italy and Spain. PBMCs, B-cell-depleted T cells, or T cells provided the cDNA or gDNA that made up the material.

Per the authors' pipeline: Amplification of reference gene primers provided the estimated nucleated cell counts. The protocol was immunoSEQ multiplex PCR, while the TCRdb copy is restricted to in-frame clones and leaves out a portion. That table is the source of V, J and clone size, and D and trimming were worked out from the DNA. This sample has about 280,000 clones, with 83% found just once. This CDR3 comprises 18 residues. V gave up 1 base and J gave up 2 bases, with 21 bases separating them. The V gene's germline CDR1 is SGHTA and CDR2 FQGNSA. The chain recombines TRBV7-2 with TRBJ2-7, with a possible D match to TRBD2 (7 bases). The sequence derives from a woman aged 45-60 years who had recovered from COVID-19. The specimen sequenced was peripheral blood. CDR3 coding DNA: TGTGCCAGCAGCTTAGTTGGGGGGGGCCGGGACCTGACCTACGAGCAGTACTTC. Protein product: CASSLVGGGRDLTYEQYF.